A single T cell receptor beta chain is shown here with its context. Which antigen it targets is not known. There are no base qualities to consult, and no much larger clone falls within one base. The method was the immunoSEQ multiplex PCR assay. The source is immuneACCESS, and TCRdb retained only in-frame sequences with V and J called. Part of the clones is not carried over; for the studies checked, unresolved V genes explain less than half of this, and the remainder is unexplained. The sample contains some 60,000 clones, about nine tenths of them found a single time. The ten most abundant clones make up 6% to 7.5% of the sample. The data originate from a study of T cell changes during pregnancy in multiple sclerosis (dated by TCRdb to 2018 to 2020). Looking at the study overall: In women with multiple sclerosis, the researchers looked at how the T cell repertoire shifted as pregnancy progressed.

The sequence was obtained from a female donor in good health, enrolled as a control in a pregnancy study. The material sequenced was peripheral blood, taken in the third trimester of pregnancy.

The CDR3 has the sequence CASSLFSHTEAFF. The sequence in DNA is TGTGCCAGCAGCTTGTTCAGTCACACTGAAGCTTTCTTT. In this chain, TRBV5-6 is recombined with TRBJ1-1; no confident D gene assignment can be made. V sheds 1 base and J sheds 3 bases, leaving 7 bases between their ends. Reading the germline V gene gives CDR1 SGHDT and CDR2 YYEEEE. The cysteine opens and the phenylalanine closes a CDR3 of 13 amino acids. Here the CDR3 DNA is all that survives: 39 bases in frame from base 1.